Each of the 14 T cell receptor beta chains below was sequenced from the same sample in a study of shared clonotypes between healthy human individuals. TCRdb keeps only in-frame clones here, not all; method: immunoSEQ multiplex PCR. Altogether about 700,000 clones are present, 92% being singletons, with the ten largest covering 24%. The naive CD8 fraction comprised CD45RO-negative cells positively selected for CCR7 and excluded terminally differentiated effector memory CD45RA+ cells. The specimen sequenced was naive CD8+ T cells sorted from blood. The source is a young man in good health.

This clone was observed once. The rearrangement uses TRBV19 and TRBJ1-4; 10 positions agree with TRBD1. V lost 7 bases, J lost 10 bases, and 12 bases stayed unmatched. CDR1 is LNHDA, CDR2 SQIVND, per germline (reference sequence). The CDR3 extends over 15 amino acids. This CDR3 is CASMFPRDRGGKLFF. The DNA of the CDR3 is TGTGCCAGTATGTTCCCCCGGGACAGGGGCGGAAAACTGTTTTTT.

The chain uses TRBV7-8 and TRBJ1-1; D ambiguous. Trimming stripped 5 bases from V and 5 bases from J, with 6 bases between. From germline, CDR1 is SGHVS and CDR2 FQNEAQ. The CDR3 runs to 11 residues. CDR3 region: CASSPRTEAFF. The CDR3 DNA sequence: TGTGCCAGCAGCCCAAGAACTGAAGCTTTCTTT.

The V gene is TRBV25-1, the J gene TRBJ2-5, with D possibly matching TRBD2 (6 bases). This CDR3 contains 14 residues. Trimming pared 4 bases from V and 5 bases from J, leaving 14 bases between. In germline, CDR1 is MGHDK, CDR2 SYGVNS. The CDR3 protein is CASSGRESWETQYF. As DNA, the CDR3 is TGTGCCAGCAGTGGTCGGGAGAGTTGGGAGACCCAGTACTTC.

The chain is built from TRBV11-2 and TRBJ2-3; 8 nucleotides line up with TRBD2. Germline CDR1 reads SGHAT; CDR2 reads FQNNGV. This CDR3 comprises 16 residues. After removal of 6 bases from V and 3 bases from J, the junction contained 11 bases not matched to a gene. The CDR3 protein is CASSRTSGRITDTQYF. In DNA, the CDR3 is TGTGCCAGCAGTAGAACCAGCGGGAGAATTACAGATACGCAGTATTTT.

The chain couples TRBV29-1 to TRBJ2-7; the D call may be TRBD1 or TRBD2 (5 bases each). Germline CDR1 and CDR2: SQVTM and ANQGSEA. The CDR3 has 14 amino acids. Trimming removed 5 bases from V and 2 bases from J, with 16 bases in between. CDR3 in DNA: TGCAGCGTTATTCCCGGGGCCCATCCCTACGAGCAGTACTTC. Translating gives CSVIPGAHPYEQYF.

The CDR3 spells CASSLLAGFGNEQFF. The CDR3 nucleotides are TGTGCCAGCAGCCTACTAGCGGGGTTTGGGAATGAGCAGTTCTTC. The gene calls are TRBV7-3 and TRBJ2-1, with 10 bases lining up with TRBD2. J was trimmed by 7 bases and V by 5 bases; bases with no gene match: 8. This CDR3 contains 15 residues. CDR1 is SGHTA and CDR2 is FQGTGA in the germline V gene.

This clone was recorded once. The sample contains more than one DNA sequence encoding this CDR3. The CDR3 coding sequence is TGTGCCAGCAGCTCCCCGGGGGCCTTCTACGAGCAGTACTTC. Translating gives CASSSPGAFYEQYF. J is TRBJ2-7 and V is TRBV11-2; D could derive from TRBD1 or TRBD2 (6 bases each). This CDR3 spans 14 amino acids. Trimming pared 4 bases from V and 3 bases from J, leaving 13 bases between. CDR1 is SGHAT and CDR2 is FQNNGV in the germline V gene.

The J gene is TRBJ1-5, the V gene TRBV19; no firm D call. This CDR3 spans 14 amino acids. Per germline, CDR1 LNHDA and CDR2 SQIVND (reference sequence). The V end lost 4 bases, the J end lost 4 bases, and 11 bases lay between the germline ends. This chain's CDR3 is CASSTVVLNQPQHF. In nucleotides, the CDR3 is TGTGCCAGTAGTACCGTGGTGTTAAATCAGCCCCAGCATTTT.

The V gene is TRBV5-6, the J gene TRBJ1-1, with unresolved D. This CDR3 contains 14 residues. Between the trimmed V and J ends, which lost 0 bases and 3 bases, there was a span of 9 bases. Per germline, CDR1 SGHDT and CDR2 YYEEEE. The CDR3, as DNA: TGTGCCAGCAGCTTGGTCAGCTTGGACACTGAAGCTTTCTTT. Its translation is CASSLVSLDTEAFF.

A single count supports this clone. The same CDR3 is also encoded by other DNA sequences in this sample. The CDR3 bases are TGTGCCAGCAGTGAAGAGATCAGCTCCTACAATGAGCAGTTCTTC. It specifies CASSEEISSYNEQFF. The chain is built from TRBV6-1 and TRBJ2-1, with unresolved D. This CDR3 spans 15 amino acids. V lost 1 base, J lost 0 bases, and 7 bases lay in between. CDR1 is MNHNS, CDR2 SASEGT, per germline.

The CDR3 is CATSKGGDQPQHF. The CDR3 DNA reads TGTGCCACCAGCAAGGGCGGAGATCAGCCCCAGCATTTT. The chain has TRBV15 and TRBJ1-5; no definite D call. V gave up 4 bases and J gave up 5 bases, with 9 bases separating them. The CDR3 sequence is 13 residues long. Germline CDR1 is LNHNV and CDR2 is YYDKDF (reference sequence).

The rearrangement links TRBV13 to TRBJ2-7; perhaps TRBD2 as D (6 bases). The germline CDR1 and CDR2 sequences are PRHDT and FYEKMQ (reference sequence). V dropped 5 bases and J dropped 6 bases, with 20 bases sitting between them. The CDR3 loop spans 15 amino acids. The CDR3 loop reads CASSLGSASSSEQYF. The DNA of the CDR3 is TGTGCCAGCAGCCTCGGGAGCGCGAGCTCTTCCGAGCAGTACTTC.

This clone came up a few times. J is TRBJ1-5 and V is TRBV7-9; a possible D gene is TRBD1 (6 bases). This CDR3 is 15 amino acids long. The germline V and J ends were trimmed by 1 base and 5 bases, with 12 bases remaining between them. Germline V gene lookup returns CDR1 SEHNR and CDR2 FQNEAQ (reference sequence). The CDR3 protein is CASSLGGTLDQPQHF. For the CDR3, the DNA is TGTGCCAGCAGCTTAGGCGGGACACTTGATCAGCCCCAGCATTTT.

The chain recombines TRBV19 with TRBJ1-5; 9 bases are a match to TRBD1. The CDR3 sequence is 17 residues long. Germline-derived CDR1 and CDR2 are LNHDA and SQIVND (reference sequence). The ends lost 8 bases at V and 4 bases at J; junction bases unmatched: 15. CDR3: CASHTTDRGLLNQPQHF. CDR3 bases: TGTGCCAGTCACACTACGGACAGGGGCTTACTTAATCAGCCCCAGCATTTT.